Listed below are T cell receptor beta chains from one sample, sequenced in a study of blood T cell repertoires in COVID-19. Data came from immunoSEQ multiplex PCR; TCRdb stores just in-frame clones and leaves some out. The sample lists about 250,000 clones, 85% to 95% occurring once. The sequencing sample was made of peripheral blood. These receptors all stem from a young man with COVID-19, enrolled during active disease. The CDR3 runs from the conserved cysteine through the conserved F or W. Each record gives: J gene, clone size, V gene, D gene, CDR3 DNA, CDR3 protein. D genes are given only for firm matches. Clone size is shown for a subset of rows, as once, few, many or a class of expanded clone.

j_call: TRBJ2-3; clone_size: NA; v_call: TRBV11-1; d_call: NA; cdr3_nt: TGTGCCAGCCAGTACCCTAGCACAGATACGCAGTATTTT; cdr3_aa: CASQYPSTDTQYF
j_call: TRBJ2-3; clone_size: NA; v_call: TRBV9; d_call: TRBD1; cdr3_nt: TGTGCCAGCAGCGGCCAGGGGACAGGTCGCACAGATACGCAGTATTTT; cdr3_aa: CASSGQGTGRTDTQYF
j_call: TRBJ1-4; clone_size: NA; v_call: TRBV27; d_call: NA; cdr3_nt: TGTGCCTTTCTTGAAAAACTGTTTTTT; cdr3_aa: CAFLEKLFF
j_call: TRBJ1-2; clone_size: NA; v_call: TRBV3-1/TRBV3-2; d_call: NA; cdr3_nt: TGTGCCAGCAGCCACTCGGGGGGGCGCCGAGACTACACCTTC; cdr3_aa: CASSHSGGRRDYTF
j_call: TRBJ2-5; clone_size: NA; v_call: TRBV11-1; d_call: NA; cdr3_nt: TGTGCCAGCAGCTTAGGGCCGCAAGAGACCCAGTACTTC; cdr3_aa: CASSLGPQETQYF
j_call: TRBJ2-1; clone_size: NA; v_call: TRBV5-4; d_call: TRBD2; cdr3_nt: TGTGCCAGCAGCCTCGGTAGCGGGGAAAGGAATGAGCAGTTCTTC; cdr3_aa: CASSLGSGERNEQFF
j_call: TRBJ2-7; clone_size: NA; v_call: TRBV11-2; d_call: NA; cdr3_nt: TGTGCCAGCAGCTTCGGACGGGGTCCATACGAGCAGTACTTC; cdr3_aa: CASSFGRGPYEQYF
j_call: TRBJ1-2; clone_size: once; v_call: TRBV10-3; d_call: NA; cdr3_nt: TGTGCCATCAGTGGACAGGCTAACTATGGCTACACCTTC; cdr3_aa: CAISGQANYGYTF
j_call: TRBJ1-1; clone_size: NA; v_call: TRBV27; d_call: TRBD1; cdr3_nt: TGTGCCAGCAGTCTAAAAGACAGGGCGAACACTGAAGCTTTCTTT; cdr3_aa: CASSLKDRANTEAFF
j_call: TRBJ2-2; clone_size: NA; v_call: TRBV7-9; d_call: NA; cdr3_nt: TGTGCCAGCAGCGAGACGGGGGGCGCTTTTACCGGGGAGCTGTTTTTT; cdr3_aa: CASSETGGAFTGELFF
j_call: TRBJ1-5; clone_size: NA; v_call: TRBV6-7; d_call: NA; cdr3_nt: TGTGCCAGCAGCAAGACAGGAAGGGAGTGGGTTCAGCCCCAGCATTTT; cdr3_aa: CASSKTGREWVQPQHF
j_call: TRBJ1-6; clone_size: few; v_call: TRBV5-6; d_call: NA; cdr3_nt: TGTGCCAGCAGCTTGGCAGGGGTGTCCTATAATTCACCCCTCCACTTT; cdr3_aa: CASSLAGVSYNSPLHF